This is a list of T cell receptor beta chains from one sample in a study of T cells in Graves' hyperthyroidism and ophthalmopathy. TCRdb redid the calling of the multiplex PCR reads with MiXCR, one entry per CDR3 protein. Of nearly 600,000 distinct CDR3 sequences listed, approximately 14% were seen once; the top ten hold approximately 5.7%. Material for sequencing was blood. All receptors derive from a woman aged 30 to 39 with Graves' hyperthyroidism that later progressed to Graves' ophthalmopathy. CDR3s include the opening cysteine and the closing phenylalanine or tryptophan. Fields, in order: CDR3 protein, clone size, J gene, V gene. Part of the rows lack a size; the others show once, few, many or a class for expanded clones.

CDR3 protein: CASSAETPRPGAHEQYF
clone size: NA
J gene: TRBJ2-7
V gene: TRBV9

CDR3 protein: CASSDQGGWDEQYF
clone size: many
J gene: TRBJ2-7
V gene: TRBV6-1

CDR3 protein: CASSALAGKDTQYF
clone size: many
J gene: TRBJ2-3
V gene: TRBV7-9

CDR3 protein: CASSPGVGEQYF
clone size: many
J gene: TRBJ2-7
V gene: TRBV28

CDR3 protein: CASSGGAGTNLDYGYTF
clone size: many
J gene: TRBJ1-2
V gene: TRBV5-1

CDR3 protein: CASSKDRGPDQPQHF
clone size: once
J gene: TRBJ1-5
V gene: TRBV19

CDR3 protein: CASSLAGIAGGEVFF
clone size: NA
J gene: TRBJ2-1
V gene: TRBV5-4

CDR3 protein: CASSSSRDPEKLFF
clone size: many
J gene: TRBJ1-4
V gene: TRBV6-2/TRBV6-3

CDR3 protein: CSAREGTGAPEKLFF
clone size: NA
J gene: TRBJ1-4
V gene: TRBV20-1

CDR3 protein: CSVGRFDGVEKLFF
clone size: many
J gene: TRBJ1-4
V gene: TRBV29-1

CDR3 protein: CSAVAPGQGTYYGYTF
clone size: NA
J gene: TRBJ1-2
V gene: TRBV20-1

CDR3 protein: CASSPVGGDNEKLFF
clone size: NA
J gene: TRBJ1-4
V gene: TRBV5-6